This entry lists 18 T cell receptor beta chains sequenced from one sample in a study of T cell repertoires in cytomegalovirus infection. Antigen specificity for these receptors is unknown. From the reads, TCRdb called clonotypes with MiXCR, one entry per CDR3 protein. The sample contains a few hundred thousand distinct CDR3 sequences, 40% to 50% of which appear only once. The source material was cultured PBMCs, sampled from culture after CMV antigen stimulation. The origin of the receptors is a human donor in good health (CMV status not recorded). Some clones in this sample may be carry-over from other donors' samples.

This rearrangement joins TRBV7-8 to TRBJ2-7; D assignment may be TRBD1 or TRBD2 (5 bases each). V lost 4 bases to trimming and J lost 3 bases, with 19 bases between them. Germline values: CDR1 SGHVS, CDR2 FQNEAQ. The CDR3 consists of 16 residues. The CDR3 nucleotides are TGTGCCAGCAGCTCGATCCGGGACCGAGCCATCTACGAGCAGTACTTC. Its protein is CASSSIRDRAIYEQYF.

The V and J genes are TRBV20-1 and TRBJ2-7, with TRBD2 matching 7 bases. The CDR3 runs to 12 residues. After removal of 4 bases from V and 3 bases from J, the junction contained 3 bases not matched to a gene. Germline V CDR1 and CDR2: DFQATT, SNEGSKA (reference sequence). CDR3 nucleotide sequence: TGCAGTGCTAAGGCTAGCGGCTACGAGCAGTACTTC. Translated: CSAKASGYEQYF.

This clonotype was observed a handful of times. The chain is built from TRBV6-5 and TRBJ2-3, with TRBD2 as a possible D gene (6 bases). V lost 7 bases and J lost 2, with 16 bases in between. This CDR3 is 15 amino acids long. The V gene's germline CDR1 is MNHEY and CDR2 SVGAGI. CDR3 sequence (DNA): TGTGCCAGCACCTCAGTTGGGAGGCACACAGATACGCAGTATTTT. It specifies CASTSVGRHTDTQYF.

This chain joins TRBV7-2 and TRBJ1-4, with D perhaps TRBD1 (5 bases). The CDR3 runs to 16 residues. Per germline, CDR1 SGHTA and CDR2 FQGNSA. V dropped 5 bases and J dropped 8 bases, with 21 bases sitting between them. As DNA, the CDR3 is TGTGCCAGCAGCATCGCTACCCCCGGGGCTAGGGAAAAACTGTTTTTT. Encoded protein: CASSIATPGAREKLFF.

This clonotype was counted only a few times. CDR3 DNA: TGTGCCAGCAGCTTTTGGGTAGCGGGAATGCAGGAGACCCAGTACTTC. Translating it yields CASSFWVAGMQETQYF. The V gene is TRBV7-2, the J gene TRBJ2-5, with 8 bases identical to TRBD2. The germline V gene encodes CDR1 SGHTA and CDR2 FQGNSA. V shed 3 bases, J shed 5 bases, and the junction held 11 bases outside the gene matches. This CDR3 has 16 residues.

This clonotype has a handful of counts. The genes are TRBV29-1 and TRBJ2-5, with D possibly called TRBD1 or TRBD2 (5 bases each). The CDR3 has 12 amino acids. Germline V gene sequence: CDR1 SQVTM, CDR2 ANQGSEA. V was shortened by 7 bases and J by 7 bases, with 16 bases between the two germline ends. The CDR3 protein is CSGRGPTGTQYF. Here the CDR3 DNA reads TGCAGCGGCCGGGGCCCCACGGGGACCCAGTACTTC.

This clonotype turned up a few times. V is TRBV12-3 or TRBV12-4 and J is TRBJ2-5; D remains unclear. This CDR3 is 15 amino acids long. Between the trimmed V and J ends, which lost 1 base and 1 base, there was a span of 10 bases. The CDR3 region has the DNA TGTGCCAGCAGTTTAGTCCAGGCCGGCCAAGAGACCCAGTACTTC. Translated, it gives CASSLVQAGQETQYF.

This clonotype has only a few counts. The gene calls are TRBV5-1 and TRBJ2-2, with D possibly called TRBD1 or TRBD2 (5 bases each). Germline CDR1 is SGHRS and CDR2 is YFSETQ. The CDR3 is 14 residues long. Trimming stripped 6 bases from V and 3 bases from J, with 12 bases between. The CDR3 here is CASKPLGHTGELFF. The CDR3 bases are TGCGCCAGCAAGCCTTTGGGACACACCGGGGAGCTGTTTTTT.

The chain has TRBV7-6 and TRBJ2-5; TRBD1 matches at 11 bases. The CDR3 totals 14 residues. Trimming took 5 bases from V and 6 from J; bases not matched to a gene: 5. CDR1 is SGHVS and CDR2 is FNYEAQ in the germline V gene. CDR3 in DNA: TGTGCCAGCAGCCAGGGACAGGGGGGACAGACCCAGTACTTC. Amino acid sequence: CASSQGQGGQTQYF.

V usage is TRBV19 and J usage is TRBJ2-2; perhaps D is TRBD1 or TRBD2 (6 bases each). The CDR3 sequence is 14 residues long. V lost 7 bases, J lost 6 bases, and 15 bases lay in between. In germline, CDR1 is LNHDA, CDR2 SQIVND (reference sequence). CDR3 DNA: TGTGCCAGTAACCCCGTGGGGGGCCCCGGGGAGCTGTTTTTT. Translated, it gives CASNPVGGPGELFF.

The rearrangement joins TRBV12-3 or TRBV12-4 to TRBJ2-7, with D perhaps matching TRBD2 (6 bases). V lost 3 bases to trimming and J lost 2 bases, with 17 bases between them. The CDR3 runs to 16 residues. The CDR3 loop reads CASSFSLGGRPYEQYF. As DNA, the CDR3 is TGTGCCAGCAGTTTTTCCCTTGGGGGGAGGCCCTACGAGCAGTACTTC.

J is TRBJ2-7 and V is TRBV6-8, with 9 bases fitting TRBD2. This CDR3 region has 15 residues. Germline loops: CDR1 MNHGY, CDR2 SAAAGT. With V trimmed by 4 bases and J by 3 bases, 7 bases remained unmatched. The CDR3 here is CASSFSSGEFYEQYF. As DNA, the CDR3 is TGTGCCAGCAGTTTTTCTAGCGGGGAATTCTACGAGCAGTACTTC.

This CDR3 reads CASSIGGSASTDTQYF. The CDR3 coding sequence is TGTGCCAGTAGTATCGGGGGAAGTGCCAGCACAGATACGCAGTATTTT. The V and J genes are TRBV19 and TRBJ2-3, with D maybe TRBD2 (6 bases). The germline V gene has CDR1 LNHDA and CDR2 SQIVND (reference sequence). The V gene lost 3 bases and the J gene lost 0 bases, with 13 bases spanning the gap. The CDR3 loop spans 16 amino acids.

The chain couples TRBV12-3 or TRBV12-4 to TRBJ2-3; TRBD1 or TRBD2 may be the D gene (5 bases each). The CDR3 totals 19 residues. Trimming cost V 2 bases and J 2 bases, with 23 bases left between them. The CDR3 DNA is TGTGCCAGCAGTTTAAGAGGTGCCGGGGCGATACGGGACACAGATACGCAGTATTTT. Protein product: CASSLRGAGAIRDTDTQYF.

This clonotype was recorded a few times. This chain connects TRBV7-9 to TRBJ1-6, with TRBD1 matching 7 bases. The germline V gene encodes CDR1 SEHNR and CDR2 FQNEAQ (reference sequence). This CDR3 is built from 15 residues. V dropped 6 bases and J dropped 6; count of bases not matched to a gene: 8. The DNA for the CDR3 is TGTGCCAGCAGACCGCGCGCAGGGGGTAATTCACCCCTCCACTTT. Translated, it gives CASRPRAGGNSPLHF.

V and J are TRBV29-1 and TRBJ2-7, with unresolved D. The germline gives CDR1 SQVTM, CDR2 ANQGSEA. This CDR3 is built from 11 residues. V lost 1 base and J 2 bases, leaving 3 bases between the germline ends. This CDR3 is CSVEGAYEQYF. CDR3 DNA sequence: TGCAGCGTTGAAGGGGCCTACGAGCAGTACTTC.

The rearrangement uses TRBV7-2 and TRBJ2-1; D ambiguous. The V end lost 5 bases, the J end lost 3 bases, and 8 bases lay between the germline ends. The CDR3 totals 13 residues. The germline gives CDR1 SGHTA, CDR2 FQGNSA. The DNA of the CDR3 is TGTGCCAGCAGCCCCCGAATCTACAATGAGCAGTTCTTC. As protein: CASSPRIYNEQFF.

This clonotype was found a few times. The CDR3 protein is CASSLAGGRGEQYF. The CDR3 coding sequence is TGTGCCAGCAGCTTGGCCGGGGGGCGGGGTGAGCAGTACTTC. The rearrangement links TRBV5-6 to TRBJ2-7; weak D call: TRBD2 (7 bases). CDR1 and CDR2 (germline): SGHDT, YYEEEE. The CDR3 has 14 residues. V lost 0 bases and J 7 bases, leaving 14 bases between the germline ends. The variable domain in full, with the rest retrieved from reference TRBV5-6 and TRBJ2-7, is DAGVTQSPTHLIKTRGQQVTLRCSPKSGHDTVSWYQQALGQGPQFIFQYYEEEERQRGNFPDRFSGHQFPNYSSELNVNALLLGDSALYLCASSLAGGRGEQYFGPGTRLTVT.